Listed here are 29 T cell receptor beta chains from one sample, sequenced in a study of T cells in women clearing cervical HPV infection. Data came from immunoSEQ multiplex PCR; TCRdb stores just in-frame clones and leaves some out. The listing records some 39,000 clones. Sequenced input: blood buffy coat. All receptors come from a woman between 18 and 70 years old with a cervical HPV16 infection that either progressed to CIN3+ or cleared (not recorded which).

Note on this clone: The CDR3 end lies 3 residues beyond the end of the read and is filled in from the germline J gene. The chain carries TRBV7-9 and TRBJ1-6, with D maybe TRBD1 (6 bases). Trimming cost V 5 bases and J 8 bases, with 13 bases left between them. Germline-derived CDR1 and CDR2 are SEHNR and FQNEAQ (reference sequence). The CDR3 runs 14 residues. CDR3 bases read: TGTGCCAGCAGCGTCTGGGGGCGCGATTCACCC. The encoded protein is CASSVWGRDSP. The complete CDR3 protein is CASSVWGRDSPLHF.

For this clone: The read stops 3 residues short of the end of the CDR3; the missing end is completed from the germline J gene. This chain joins TRBV19 and TRBJ1-2; possibly TRBD1 for D (6 bases). CDR3 length: 14 amino acids. Looked up from germline, CDR1 is LNHDA and CDR2 is SQIVND (reference sequence). The CDR3 DNA, read in part, is TGTGCCAGTAGTATCGGGGGGGCGCCAGATACC. This encodes CASSIGGAPDT. The CDR3, in full, reads CASSIGGAPDTYTF.

Remarks on this clone: Sequence at one end of the junction differs from germline and may be a read error. The DNA ends 3 residues before the CDR3 does, and the rest of the CDR3 is filled in from the germline J gene. This sequence joins TRBV4-2 and TRBJ1-5, with a weak D call TRBD1 (5 bases). The V gene's germline CDR1 is LGHNA and CDR2 YNFKEQ. The CDR3 contains 15 residues. Partial CDR3 DNA: TGCGCCAGCAGCCAAGAATCGGGGGGAGGTCAGCCC. Protein sequence: CASSQESGGGQP. The whole CDR3 sequence is CASSQESGGGQPQHF.

Details on this clone: The CDR3 end lies 3 residues beyond the end of the read and is filled in from the germline J gene. The chain links TRBV19 to TRBJ2-5; D remains ambiguous. CDR3 size: 13 residues. Trimming pared 2 bases from V and 7 bases from J, leaving 11 bases between. Germline values: CDR1 LNHDA, CDR2 SQIVND (reference sequence). CDR3 sequence: CASSISGSRTQYF. Incomplete CDR3 DNA: TGTGCCAGTAGTATATCCGGATCTAGGACC.

For this clone: The CDR3 is cut off 3 residues early in the read; its end comes from the germline J gene. V gene TRBV6-2 or TRBV6-3 combines with J gene TRBJ2-7, with D uncertain. Germline CDR1 MNHEY, CDR2 SVGEGT. Trimming took off 2 bases at V and 1 base at J, with 6 bases between the two ends. The CDR3 length is 13 residues. The DNA read from the CDR3 is TGTGCCAGCAGTTACACAGCTTCCTACGAG. Its translation is CASSYTASYE. Given in full, the CDR3 is CASSYTASYEQYF.

Notes on this clone: The read finishes 3 residues shy of the CDR3 end, and the germline J gene is used to complete it. V is TRBV28 and J is TRBJ2-7; 8 bases agree with TRBD2. CDR3 length: 15 residues. J gave up 3 bases and V 5 bases, and 9 bases lay outside the gene matches. Germline CDR1 is MDHEN and CDR2 is SYDVKM. The covered CDR3 bases are TGTGCCAGCAGTCAACCCTCCCGGGGGGGCTACGAG. This sequence encodes CASSQPSRGGYE. From start to end, the CDR3 is CASSQPSRGGYEQYF.

With respect to this clone: Read data end 3 residues before the CDR3 end; the end is taken from the germline J gene. V is TRBV2 and J is TRBJ2-5, with D possibly being TRBD1 (8 bases). Trimming removed 0 bases at V and 7 bases at J, with 12 bases between. The CDR3 runs 14 residues. Germline V gene lookup returns CDR1 SNHLY and CDR2 FYNNEI. The part of the CDR3 DNA that was read is TGTGCCAGCAGTGAAGCTACAGGGGGGGGGACC. Translated: CASSEATGGGT. The CDR3 in full is CASSEATGGGTQYF.

The CDR3 bases that were read are TGTGCCAGCAGCCCCCTCTCTGACAGGACAGATACG. This gives the protein CASSPLSDRTDT. The whole CDR3 reads CASSPLSDRTDTQYF. The chain has TRBV7-9 and TRBJ2-3, with D possibly TRBD1 on 6 matching bases. The read ends 3 residues shy of where the CDR3 ends; the end is completed using the germline J gene. This CDR3 region has 15 residues. Germline V gene lookup returns CDR1 SEHNR and CDR2 FQNEAQ (reference sequence). Trimming stripped 5 bases from V and 3 bases from J, with 15 bases between.

Comment on this clone: The CDR3 goes on 3 residues after the read ends, and that part is filled in from the germline J gene. The rearrangement joins TRBV12-3 or TRBV12-4 to TRBJ2-1; 8 nucleotides match TRBD2. The CDR3 loop spans 17 amino acids. Trimming removed 0 bases from V and 0 bases from J; junction bases left unmatched: 4. The CDR3 bases that were read are TGTGCCAGCAGTTTAGCGAGTACTAGCGGCTCCTACAATGAG. Amino acid sequence: CASSLASTSGSYNE. The entire CDR3 protein reads CASSLASTSGSYNEQFF.

On this clone: The read stops 3 residues short of the end of the CDR3; the missing end is completed from the germline J gene. The chain combines TRBV28 with TRBJ2-1; 9 bases match TRBD1. The germline CDR1 and CDR2 sequences are MDHEN and SYDVKM. The V and J ends lost 6 bases and 2 bases, in that order; junction bases with no gene match: 8. The CDR3 loop spans 16 amino acids. Partial CDR3 DNA: TGTGCCAGCAGCCCTTGGGGGGACAGGGCCTACAATGAG. Its translation: CASSPWGDRAYNE. The complete CDR3 protein is CASSPWGDRAYNEQFF.

Details on this clone: Coverage ceases 3 residues before the CDR3 finishes, and the germline J gene fills in the end. The V and J genes are TRBV5-1 and TRBJ2-2; TRBD1 might be the D (5 bases). Deletions cut 6 bases from V and 0 bases from J, with 18 bases between. Per germline, CDR1 SGHRS and CDR2 YFSETQ. This CDR3 comprises 17 residues. The CDR3 is CASTPRQGFTNTGELFF. The CDR3 bases that were read are TGCGCCAGCACCCCACGGCAGGGCTTTACGAACACCGGGGAG.

As regards this clone: The read halts 3 residues ahead of the CDR3 end, with the missing end drawn from the germline J gene. The same CDR3 can be traced to other DNA sequences in this sample. This sequence joins TRBV7-8 and TRBJ1-3, with D possibly being TRBD1 (5 bases). The CDR3 runs 12 residues. Germline CDR1 SGHVS, CDR2 FQNEAQ. The DNA read from the CDR3 is TGTGCCAGCAGCGCACGCAGGGAAGTC. This codes for CASSARREV. The CDR3 reads in full as CASSARREVIYF.

As to this clone: Read coverage stops 3 residues before the CDR3 terminus; the germline J gene supplies the remainder. The J gene is TRBJ1-4, the V gene TRBV2; a possible D gene is TRBD1 (5 bases). Germline lookup yields CDR1 SNHLY and CDR2 FYNNEI. V lost 6 bases to trimming and J lost 7 bases, with 21 bases between them. The CDR3 totals 16 residues. Partial CDR3 DNA: TGTGCCAGCAGCGGGTTGACAGAAAGGCAGGGTGAAAAA. Amino acids: CASSGLTERQGEK. The CDR3 reads in full as CASSGLTERQGEKLFF.

As regards this clone: Coverage ceases 3 residues before the CDR3 finishes, and the germline J gene fills in the end. The chain combines TRBV7-8 with TRBJ2-5, with 12 bases that match TRBD2. The germline V gene has CDR1 SGHVS and CDR2 FQNEAQ. J lost 5 bases, V lost 5 bases, and 9 bases had no gene match. This CDR3 is 16 amino acids long. The CDR3 loop reads CASSPPSGGAGETQYF. The part of the CDR3 DNA that was read is TGTGCCAGCAGCCCCCCTAGCGGGGGGGCCGGCGAGACC.

On this clone: The CDR3 goes on 3 residues after the read ends, and that part is filled in from the germline J gene. The chain recombines TRBV15 with TRBJ2-5; no firm D call. The CDR3 totals 13 residues. The V end was cut by 0 bases, the J end by 6 bases, with 8 bases between. From germline, CDR1 is LNHNV and CDR2 YYDKDF (reference sequence). CDR3 amino acids: CATSRELEQTQYF. The sequenced part of the CDR3 DNA is TGTGCCACCAGCAGAGAGTTAGAGCAGACC. The variable domain in full, completed from reference TRBV15 and TRBJ2-5, reads DAMVIQNPRYQVTQFGKPVTLSCSQTLNHNVMYWYQQKSSQAPKLLFHYYDKDFNNEADTPDNFQSRRPNTSFCFLDIRSPGLGDTAMYLCATSRELEQTQYFGPGTRLLVL.

On this clone itself: With the read ending 3 residues before the CDR3 end, the germline J gene is used to fill in that end. The J gene is TRBJ1-5, the V gene TRBV20-1; possibly TRBD1 for D (5 bases). V was pared by 2 bases and J by 1 base, with 12 bases between. The CDR3 loop spans 15 amino acids. Per germline, CDR1 DFQATT and CDR2 SNEGSKA (reference sequence). CDR3 DNA (partial): TGCAGTGCTAGATCCCAGGGTGGGAGCAATCAGCCC. This gives the protein CSARSQGGSNQP. The complete CDR3 reads CSARSQGGSNQPQHF.

In regard to this clone: Sequencing ends 3 residues short of the CDR3 end; the germline J gene provides the rest. The chain combines TRBV11-2 with TRBJ2-5; 7 bases map to TRBD2. The junction had 11 bases not matched to a gene; V was cut back by 6 bases and J by 4 bases. Germline V lookup: CDR1 SGHAT, CDR2 FQNNGV. The CDR3 consists of 15 residues. CDR3 protein: CASRRGAGEGETQYF. The sequenced part of the CDR3 DNA is TGTGCCAGCAGGAGGGGTGCGGGGGAGGGAGAGACC. The complete variable domain, with remaining parts taken from reference TRBV11-2 and TRBJ2-5, reads EAGVAQSPRYKIIEKRQSVAFWCNPISGHATLYWYQQILGQGPKLLIQFQNNGVVDDSQLPKDRFSAERLKGVDSTLKIQPAKLEDSAVYLCASRRGAGEGETQYFGPGTRLLVL.

This clone counts as medium-sized by frequency. The CDR3 end is not reached by the read, which stops 3 residues before it; the germline J gene fills it in. The rearrangement links TRBV18 to TRBJ2-3; TRBD1 agrees at 7 bases. This CDR3 comprises 16 residues. Trimming took 2 bases from V and 3 from J; bases not matched to a gene: 8. CDR1 and CDR2 (germline): KGHSH, LQKENI. Incomplete CDR3 DNA: TGTGCCAGCTCACCAGATCCCCAGGGGGTTACAGATACG. Its translation is CASSPDPQGVTDT. The entire CDR3 is CASSPDPQGVTDTQYF.

A note on this clone: The read ends 3 residues shy of where the CDR3 ends; the end is completed using the germline J gene. The chain carries TRBV23-1 and TRBJ2-5, with 7 bases lining up with TRBD1. TRBV23-1 is reported as an ORF; its role is uncertain. The CDR3 runs to 20 residues. J lost 1 base, V lost 4 bases, and 21 bases had no gene match. The sequenced part of the CDR3 DNA is TGCGCCAGCAGTCTCCTAGGGGGCCAGGGCCGTCTCTGGGCCCAAGAGACC. Its translation: CASSLLGGQGRLWAQET. The whole CDR3 sequence is CASSLLGGQGRLWAQETQYF.

In regard to this clone: The read comes to an end 3 residues before the CDR3 does, leaving the germline J gene to fill in the end. The rearrangement joins TRBV7-9 to TRBJ1-5, with a weak D call TRBD1 (6 bases). V lost 4 bases and J 7 bases, leaving 17 bases between the germline ends. The CDR3 is 15 amino acids. The germline gives CDR1 SEHNR, CDR2 FQNEAQ (reference sequence). The CDR3 DNA, read in part, is TGTGCCAGCAGCTCTGCAGGGGAGGGTGGACAGCCC. Translated, it gives CASSSAGEGGQP. The whole CDR3 region reads CASSSAGEGGQPQHF.

Worth noting for this clone: The CDR3 extends 3 residues past the end of the read, so its final part is completed from the germline J gene. The chain combines TRBV19 with TRBJ2-2, with TRBD1 matching over 7 bases. This CDR3 region has 14 residues. Germline V lookup: CDR1 LNHDA, CDR2 SQIVND (reference sequence). The CDR3 DNA, read in part, is TGTGCCAGTACCACCCCGACAGGGCATGAAAAG. Amino acid sequence: CASTTPTGHEK. The entire CDR3 protein is CASTTPTGHEKLFF. Filled out from reference TRBV19 and TRBJ2-2, the complete variable domain reads DGGITQSPKYLFRKEGQNVTLSCEQNLNHDAMYWYRQDPGQGLRLIYYSQIVNDFQKGDIAEGYSVSREKKESFPLTVTSAQKNPTAFYLCASTTPTGHEKLFFGEGSRLTVL.

Notes on this clone: Coverage ceases 3 residues before the CDR3 finishes, and the germline J gene fills in the end. The chain combines TRBV20-1 with TRBJ2-3; 8 nucleotides agree with TRBD2. The CDR3 runs 16 residues. Germline V gives CDR1 DFQATT, CDR2 SNEGSKA (reference sequence). The CDR3 protein is CSASAPRRGAQETQYF. The CDR3 DNA, read in part, is TGCAGTGCATCAGCCCCTAGGCGGGGGGCACAAGAGACG.

CDR3 region: CASSGQGGNHYGQYF. CDR3 DNA (partial): TGTGCCAGTAGTGGGCAGGGAGGAAATCACTATGGT. The rearrangement links TRBV19 to TRBJ2-4; weak D call: TRBD2 (6 bases). The sequence runs out 3 residues before the end of the CDR3; the remainder is reconstructed from the germline J gene. Germline CDR1 is LNHDA and CDR2 is SQIVND (reference sequence). The CDR3 is made up of 15 amino acids.

Regarding this clone: The read terminates 3 residues ahead of where the CDR3 ends, so the germline J gene completes it. The V call is TRBV18, the J call TRBJ2-4; TRBD1 agrees at 7 bases. Germline loops: CDR1 KGHSH, CDR2 LQKENI. This CDR3 contains 13 residues. The CDR3 loop reads CASSPDRADGQYF. CDR3 DNA, as far as it was read: TGTGCCAGCTCACCAGACAGGGCGGACGGT. The full variable domain, rest sourced from reference TRBV18 and TRBJ2-4, is NAGVMQNPRHLVRRRGQEARLRCSPMKGHSHVYWYRQLPEEGLKFMVYLQKENIIDESGMPKERFSAEFPKEGPSILRIQQVVRGDSAAYFCASSPDRADGQYFGAGTRLSVL.

This CDR3 is CSARDQSGGNQPQHF. The covered CDR3 bases are TGCAGTGCTAGAGATCAGTCGGGCGGGAATCAGCCC. J is TRBJ1-5 and V is TRBV20-1; D gene ambiguous. Read coverage stops 3 residues before the CDR3 terminus; the germline J gene supplies the remainder. This CDR3 comprises 15 residues. Trimming stripped 0 bases from V and 4 bases from J, with 13 bases between. Germline CDR1 is DFQATT and CDR2 is SNEGSKA (reference sequence).

As for this clone: The read ends 3 residues shy of where the CDR3 ends; the end is completed using the germline J gene. The chain is built from TRBV5-8 and TRBJ2-1, with 10 bases lining up with TRBD1. Germline-derived CDR1 and CDR2 are SGHTS and YDEGEE. The CDR3 has 13 amino acids. V lost 7 bases and J lost 6; bases outside the gene matches: 4. The sequenced part of the CDR3 DNA is TGTGCCAGCGTCCGGGACAGGGGCAATGAG. Amino acids: CASVRDRGNE. The CDR3 in its entirety is CASVRDRGNEQFF.

CDR3 in amino acids: CASRNGQVEETQYF. The CDR3 bases that were read are TGTGCCAGCAGGAACGGACAGGTTGAAGAGACG. V usage is TRBV7-7 and J usage is TRBJ2-3; 7 bases are a match to TRBD1. The read terminates 3 residues before the CDR3 end, so the remaining end is supplied by the germline J gene. The CDR3 runs to 14 residues. CDR1 and CDR2 from the germline V gene are SSHAT and FNYEAQ (reference sequence).

Regarding this clone: The read terminates 3 residues before the CDR3 end, so the remaining end is supplied by the germline J gene. This sequence joins TRBV14 and TRBJ2-3; 10 bases line up with TRBD2. Looked up from germline, CDR1 is SGHDN and CDR2 is FVKESK. The ends lost 1 base at V and 3 bases at J; junction bases unmatched: 4. The CDR3 has 16 residues. CDR3: CASSQVSGGLTDTQYF. The covered CDR3 bases are TGTGCCAGCAGCCAAGTTAGCGGGGGGCTTACAGATACG. The whole variable domain, remainder taken from reference TRBV14 and TRBJ2-3, is EAGVTQFPSHSVIEKGQTVTLRCDPISGHDNLYWYRRVMGKEIKFLLHFVKESKQDESGMPNNRFLAERTGGTYSTLKVQPAELEDSGVYFCASSQVSGGLTDTQYFGPGTRLTVL.

Turning to this clone: The CDR3 goes on 3 residues after the read ends, and that part is filled in from the germline J gene. This chain connects TRBV11-1 to TRBJ2-2, with TRBD1 identical over 10 bases. Germline lookup yields CDR1 SGHAT and CDR2 FQDESV (reference sequence). Trimming at V came to 4 bases and at J to 6 bases, leaving 5 bases not matched to a gene. The CDR3 loop spans 15 amino acids. CDR3 DNA (partial): TGTGCCAGCAGCTCGCCGGGACAGGGGCCCGGGGAG. Translating it yields CASSSPGQGPGE. The CDR3 as a whole reads CASSSPGQGPGELFF.